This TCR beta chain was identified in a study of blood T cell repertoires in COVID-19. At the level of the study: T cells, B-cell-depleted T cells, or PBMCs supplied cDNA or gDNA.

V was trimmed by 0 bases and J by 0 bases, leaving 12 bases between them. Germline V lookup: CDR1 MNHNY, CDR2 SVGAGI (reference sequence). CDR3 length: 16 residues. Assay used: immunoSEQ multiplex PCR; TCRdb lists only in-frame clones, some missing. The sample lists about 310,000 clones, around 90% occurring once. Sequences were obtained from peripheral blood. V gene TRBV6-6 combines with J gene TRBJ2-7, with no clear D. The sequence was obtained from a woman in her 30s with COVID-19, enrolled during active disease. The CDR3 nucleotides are TGTGCCAGCAGTTACTCGTTCGACTTAGACTCCTACGAGCAGTACTTC. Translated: CASSYSFDLDSYEQYF.